This is a list of T cell receptor beta chains from one sample in a study of blood T cells in healthy people across ages. MiXCR, applied by TCRdb to the 5' RACE reads, yields one record per CDR3 protein. The data hold roughly 800,000 distinct CDR3 sequences, with 35% to 40% observed a single time. The sample was blood. These receptors were collected from a man aged 18 to 29 in good health. The CDR3 runs from the conserved cysteine through the conserved F or W. D genes are given only for firm matches. Size is omitted from some rows. Given values are once, few, many or a class for expanded clones.

clone_size	v_call	cdr3_length	d_call	j_call	cdr3_aa	cdr3_nt
few	TRBV28	15	TRBD1	TRBJ1-1	CASSLRRQGNTEAFF	TGTGCCAGCAGTTTAAGGCGACAGGGGAACACTGAAGCTTTCTTT
once	TRBV12-3/TRBV12-4	13	NA	TRBJ2-6	CASSLYGANVLTF	TGTGCCAGCAGCTTGTATGGGGCCAACGTCCTGACTTTC
NA	TRBV28	15	NA	TRBJ1-2	CASLGRSTTNYGYTF	TGTGCCAGTCTGGGTCGGTCCACAACCAACTATGGCTACACCTTC
many	TRBV4-1	16	TRBD2	TRBJ2-1	CASSQNIAGDYNEQFF	TGCGCCAGCAGCCAAAACATAGCGGGGGATTACAATGAGCAGTTCTTC
many	TRBV27	14	NA	TRBJ2-5	CASSRTLFQETQYF	TGTGCCAGCAGTCGGACTCTCTTCCAAGAGACCCAGTACTTC
few	TRBV12-3/TRBV12-4	12	NA	TRBJ1-6	CASSPSGSPLHF	TGTGCCAGCAGCCCCTCTGGGTCACCCCTCCACTTT
few	TRBV29-1	13	NA	TRBJ2-2	CSVEGTDTGELFF	TGCAGCGTTGAAGGGACAGACACCGGGGAGCTGTTTTTT
few	TRBV4-2	16	NA	TRBJ2-5	CASSQDWTPAAETQYF	TGTGCCAGCAGCCAAGATTGGACACCGGCGGCAGAGACCCAGTACTTC
many	TRBV7-9	15	NA	TRBJ2-7	CASSLESRGGYEQYF	TGTGCCAGCAGCTTAGAGAGCAGGGGAGGCTACGAGCAGTACTTC
few	TRBV6-2/TRBV6-3	13	NA	TRBJ2-7	CASSRGQTYEQYF	TGTGCCAGCAGTCGCGGACAGACCTACGAGCAGTACTTC
NA	TRBV10-3	13	TRBD1	TRBJ1-2	CASGQGPFYGYIF	TGTGCCAGTGGACAGGGACCATTCTATGGCTACATCTTC
few	TRBV12-3/TRBV12-4	14	TRBD1	TRBJ1-5	CASRYGQANQPQHF	TGTGCCAGCAGATATGGACAGGCCAATCAGCCCCAGCATTTT
few	TRBV4-2	19	TRBD1	TRBJ1-2	CASSQDPGGSRITFYGYTF	TGTGCCAGCAGCCAAGATCCAGGGGGCAGTCGCATTACTTTCTATGGCTACACCTTC
few	TRBV20-1	15	TRBD1	TRBJ1-5	CSARGDRVVGQPQHF	TGCAGTGCTAGAGGGGACAGGGTAGTCGGTCAGCCCCAGCATTTT
NA	TRBV10-3	16	TRBD2	TRBJ2-5	CAISESVLAGLETQYF	TGTGCCATCAGTGAGTCGGTACTAGCGGGCTTGGAGACCCAGTACTTC
many	TRBV20-1	14	TRBD2	TRBJ2-5	CSAIRTSGEETQYF	TGCAGTGCTATCCGGACTAGCGGGGAGGAGACCCAGTACTTC
NA	TRBV11-1	21	TRBD1	TRBJ2-3	CASSFAPRDRGLQGVLNTQYF	TGTGCCAGCAGCTTTGCCCCACGGGACAGGGGACTCCAAGGCGTACTGAATACGCAGTATTTT